One and the same sample provided the 8 T cell receptor beta chains below, sequenced in a study of blood T cell repertoires in COVID-19. Sequenced by immunoSEQ multiplex PCR; TCRdb stores in-frame clones only, minus some. The table shows approximately 200,000 clones, with approximately 87% occurring only once. The specimen sequenced was peripheral blood. The receptors were gathered from a man between 60 and 70 years old who had recovered from COVID-19.

The chain carries TRBV19 and TRBJ1-5, with TRBD1 matching 9 bases. This CDR3 has 16 residues. With V trimmed by 2 bases and J by 5 bases, 7 bases remained unmatched. CDR1 and CDR2 (germline): LNHDA, SQIVND (reference sequence). The CDR3 nucleotides are TGTGCCAGTAGTATATTCCCGGGACAGGGCTATCAGCCCCAGCATTTT. Encoded protein: CASSIFPGQGYQPQHF.

There are a few counts of this clone. The chain joins TRBV27 to TRBJ2-2, with no clear D. CDR1 and CDR2 from the germline V gene are MNHEY and SMNVEV (reference sequence). CDR3 length: 13 residues. V dropped 3 bases and J dropped 7 bases, with 9 bases sitting between them. CDR3 coding DNA: TGTGCCAGCAGTTTCTTTGGAGTCGGGGAGCTGTTTTTT. This codes for CASSFFGVGELFF.

The chain uses TRBV27 and TRBJ1-2; 7 bases map to TRBD1. Germline V lookup: CDR1 MNHEY, CDR2 SMNVEV (reference sequence). V lost 6 bases to trimming and J lost 4 bases; unmatched junction nucleotides: 5. The CDR3 has 13 residues. CDR3 in amino acids: CASRSQGVYGYTF. The CDR3 nucleotides read TGTGCCAGCAGATCCCAGGGGGTCTATGGCTACACCTTC.

This chain connects TRBV6-6 to TRBJ2-7; maybe TRBD1 (6 bases). Germline assignment: CDR1 MNHNY and CDR2 SVGAGI (reference sequence). Trimming took 2 bases from V and 0 from J, leaving 11 bases between them. The CDR3 sequence is 15 residues long. The chain's CDR3 is CASSYVGQLSYEQYF. CDR3 bases: TGTGCCAGCAGTTACGTCGGACAGCTCTCCTACGAGCAGTACTTC.

The rearrangement joins TRBV5-1 to TRBJ2-1; TRBD2 matches at 11 bases. The length of the CDR3 is 16 residues. CDR1 is SGHRS and CDR2 is YFSETQ in the germline V gene. J lost 10 bases, V lost 0 bases, and 9 bases had no gene match. In DNA form, the CDR3 reads TGCGCCAGCAGCTTGGCGGGGACTAGCGGACCGGTGGAGCAGTTCTTC. It translates to CASSLAGTSGPVEQFF.

The V gene is TRBV28, the J gene TRBJ1-2, with D unclear. This CDR3 spans 13 amino acids. Trimming removed 7 bases at V and 4 bases at J, with 13 bases between. From germline, CDR1 is MDHEN and CDR2 SYDVKM. The CDR3 nucleotides read TGTGCCAGCACCCTCGAGGGTGGCTATGGCTACACCTTC. Translating it yields CASTLEGGYGYTF.

The chain links TRBV5-1 to TRBJ2-1; D is ambiguous. The germline V gene encodes CDR1 SGHRS and CDR2 YFSETQ. The CDR3 runs 12 residues. V lost 4 bases, J lost 6 bases, and 8 bases lay in between. CDR3: CASSMVLNEQFF. CDR3 in DNA: TGCGCCAGCAGCATGGTTCTCAATGAGCAGTTCTTC.

This chain joins TRBV19 and TRBJ2-4, with D maybe TRBD1 (6 bases). V dropped 7 bases and J dropped 2 bases, with 15 bases sitting between them. The germline gives CDR1 LNHDA, CDR2 SQIVND (reference sequence). CDR3 length: 15 residues. For the CDR3, the DNA is TGTGCCAGTACGGGGCGACAGGAATCCAAAAACATTCAGTACTTC. Amino acid sequence: CASTGRQESKNIQYF.